What follows are 15 T cell receptor beta chains derived from one specimen sequenced in a study of T-cell memory formation after mild COVID-19 listed by TCRdb under 2021. Libraries were prepared through 5' RACE. TCRdb shows the sequencer as Illumina NovaSeq 6000. Starting from the raw public reads, TCRdb applied fastp trimming at Q25, assembled clones with MiXCR and retained in-frame beta chains. CDR3 protein sequences are deduplicated, and each keeps its most common genes and DNA. The sample data list 250,000 to 300,000 distinct CDR3 sequences, and less than 20% of these were observed just once. The ten largest clones capture roughly 20% of the sample. The sample taken for sequencing was PBMCs or a T cell subset sorted from them (not recorded which). Every receptor here comes from a man aged 18 to 30 who had mild COVID-19 (a few samples of this study predate the infection). The sample titles of this study are shuffled in the database, so cell type and time point are left out; the donor was told from shared clones.

The chain has TRBV6-2 or TRBV6-3 and TRBJ2-7, with a possible D match to TRBD2 (6 bases). V dropped 2 bases and J dropped 2 bases, with 13 bases sitting between them. The CDR3 has 15 residues. The germline V gene encodes CDR1 MNHEY and CDR2 SVGEGT. This CDR3 is CASSYAGSLPYEQYF. CDR3 DNA sequence: TGTGCCAGCAGTTACGCCGGGAGTCTACCCTACGAGCAGTACTTC.

V gene TRBV11-2 combines with J gene TRBJ2-1; 8 nucleotides match TRBD1. After removal of 4 bases from V and 9 bases from J, the junction contained 5 bases not matched to a gene. This CDR3 has 13 residues. Germline-derived CDR1 and CDR2 are SGHAT and FQNNGV. The CDR3 DNA sequence: TGTGCCAGCAGCTACGAACAGGGGGTTGAGCAGTTCTTC. This codes for CASSYEQGVEQFF.

This sequence joins TRBV20-1 and TRBJ2-1, with 10 nucleotides matching TRBD2. This CDR3 contains 14 residues. The trim removed 5 bases at V and 4 bases at J, leaving 5 bases unmatched. CDR1 and CDR2 (germline): DFQATT, SNEGSKA (reference sequence). Here the CDR3 DNA reads TGCAGTGCTCCGCTAGCGGGGGATTACAATGAGCAGTTCTTC. This translates into CSAPLAGDYNEQFF.

Worth noting for this clonotype: A read error is likely, as this CDR3 ends without the conserved phenylalanine or tryptophan. The chain employs TRBV29-1 and TRBJ1-1, with a weak D call TRBD1 (6 bases). This CDR3 comprises 11 residues. The V gene lost 7 bases and the J gene lost 11 bases, with 17 bases spanning the gap. The germline gives CDR1 SQVTM, CDR2 ANQGSEA. The CDR3 nucleotides read TGCAGCGGGAAGAGGGGACAATTGGCTTTCTAT. Protein sequence: CSGKRGQLAFY.

CDR3 coding DNA: TGCGCCAGCAGCTTGTGGCTAGCGGCTAGCACAGATACGCAGTATTTT. It yields the protein CASSLWLAASTDTQYF. The V call is TRBV5-1, the J call TRBJ2-3; 7 nucleotides align to TRBD2. CDR3 length equals 16 residues. The germline V gene encodes CDR1 SGHRS and CDR2 YFSETQ. Trimming cost V 1 base and J 0 bases; bases outside gene matches: 5.

The rearrangement uses TRBV7-2 and TRBJ2-1; TRBD2 agrees at 7 bases. CDR1 and CDR2 (germline): SGHTA, FQGNSA. The length of the CDR3 is 16 residues. Germline trimming cut 5 bases from V and 8 bases from J; bases unmatched to any gene: 15. CDR3 in DNA: TGTGCCAGCAGCCGTAACGGGGGGAGAGGGTATGATGAGCAGTTCTTC. Translation: CASSRNGGRGYDEQFF.

V gene TRBV5-1 combines with J gene TRBJ2-2, with TRBD1 matching over 7 bases. The CDR3 loop spans 15 amino acids. Germline V gene sequence: CDR1 SGHRS, CDR2 YFSETQ. The V segment lost 5 bases and the J segment 1 base; nucleotides outside the gene matches: 5. This CDR3 is CASSAGTVNTGELFF. The CDR3 nucleotides are TGCGCCAGCAGTGCCGGGACAGTGAACACCGGGGAGCTGTTTTTT.

This clonotype was counted between two and nine times. The chain recombines TRBV24-1 with TRBJ2-1; tentatively, D is TRBD2 (6 bases). The CDR3 has 20 amino acids. V gave up 0 bases and J gave up 4 bases, with 24 bases separating them. From germline, CDR1 is KGHDR and CDR2 SFDVKD. The CDR3 loop reads CATSDLGTHQGRRGYNEQFF. The CDR3 DNA reads as TGTGCCACCAGTGATTTGGGGACTCACCAAGGCCGGCGGGGTTACAATGAGCAGTTCTTC.

This clonotype was detected a few times. J is TRBJ2-5 and V is TRBV18; 7 bases map to TRBD1. Germline V lookup: CDR1 KGHSH, CDR2 LQKENI. This CDR3 spans 16 amino acids. V shed 6 bases and J 5 bases; nucleotides not matched to a gene: 15. The CDR3 sequence is CASSPGQYAVGETQYF. The CDR3 DNA is TGTGCCAGCTCTCCGGGACAGTACGCGGTGGGGGAGACCCAGTACTTC.

The V call is TRBV5-8, the J call TRBJ2-7, with D possibly TRBD1 on 5 matching bases. This CDR3 region has 12 residues. Trimming stripped 3 bases from V and 3 bases from J, with 7 bases between. The germline gives CDR1 SGHTS, CDR2 YDEGEE. The CDR3 loop reads CASSYDSYEQYV. In DNA, the CDR3 is TGTGCCAGCAGCTACGACAGCTACGAGCAGTACGTC.

The V call is TRBV7-9, the J call TRBJ2-7, with a weak D call TRBD2 (5 bases). Trimming took off 1 base at V and 1 base at J, with 11 bases between the two ends. Looked up from germline, CDR1 is SEHNR and CDR2 is FQNEAQ (reference sequence). The CDR3 length is 15 residues. CDR3 DNA: TGTGCCAGCAGCTTAGTCCTGGAGGTATCCTACGAGCAGTACTTC. Amino acids: CASSLVLEVSYEQYF.

This clonotype was seen a handful of times. The V gene is TRBV28, the J gene TRBJ2-3; tentative D call: TRBD1 (6 bases). Germline V gene data show CDR1 as MDHEN and CDR2 as SYDVKM. There are 15 residues in the CDR3. Trimming stripped 6 bases from V and 2 bases from J, with 15 bases between. The CDR3 sequence is CASRNRARLTDTQYF. CDR3 DNA sequence: TGTGCCAGCAGGAACAGGGCCCGACTCACAGATACGCAGTATTTT.

This chain links TRBV5-1 with TRBJ2-1; maybe TRBD1 (5 bases). Trimming pared 1 base from V and 4 bases from J, leaving 9 bases between. Germline V gene data show CDR1 as SGHRS and CDR2 as YFSETQ. The CDR3 spans 14 residues. CDR3 sequence: CASSLSDSYNEQFF. The CDR3 DNA reads TGCGCCAGCAGCTTGTCCGACAGTTACAATGAGCAGTTCTTC.

This clonotype was counted many times. The chain carries TRBV5-6 and TRBJ2-5; D might be TRBD2 (7 bases). This CDR3 is 14 amino acids long. CDR1 is SGHDT and CDR2 is YYEEEE in the germline V gene. V was trimmed by 4 bases and J by 1 base, leaving 11 bases between them. The CDR3 loop reads CASSGGGFQETQYF. DNA for the CDR3: TGTGCCAGCAGCGGCGGGGGCTTCCAAGAGACCCAGTACTTC.

This clonotype appeared a few times. The chain couples TRBV7-2 to TRBJ2-2, with D unclear. The germline V and J ends were trimmed by 2 bases and 7 bases, with 17 bases remaining between them. This CDR3 spans 16 amino acids. Germline CDR1 is SGHTA and CDR2 is FQGNSA. The CDR3 region has the DNA TGTGCCAGCAGCTTACTCCCGGCCGGAGTAGACGGGGAGCTGTTTTTT. Translating it yields CASSLLPAGVDGELFF.